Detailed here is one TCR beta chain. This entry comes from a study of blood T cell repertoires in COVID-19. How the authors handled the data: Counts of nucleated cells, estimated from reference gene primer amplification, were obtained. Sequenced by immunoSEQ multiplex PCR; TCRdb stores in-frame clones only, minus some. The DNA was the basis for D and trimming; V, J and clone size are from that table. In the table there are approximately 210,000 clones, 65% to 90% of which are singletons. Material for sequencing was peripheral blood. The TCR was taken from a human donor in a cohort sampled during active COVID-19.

CDR3 nucleotide sequence: TGTGCCAGCCATTTTAGCGGGGAGAACACCGGGGAGCTGTTTTTT. Translated: CASHFSGENTGELFF. The chain is built from TRBV2 and TRBJ2-2; the match to TRBD2 covers 8 bases. The CDR3 contains 15 residues. The germline V gene encodes CDR1 SNHLY and CDR2 FYNNEI. Germline trimming cut 8 bases from V and 1 base from J; bases unmatched to any gene: 6.